These 17 T cell receptor beta chains were sequenced from one sample in a study of cytomegalovirus exposure and HLA in healthy donors. PCR amplification relied on 60 Vbeta primers (plus 13 Jbeta primers). Repertoires were generated with immunoSEQ multiplex PCR, while TCRdb's copy carries only in-frame clones and drops some. The repertoire holds hundreds of thousands of clones, about three quarters seen once, with roughly 2.6% in the top ten. The source material was PBMCs. All receptors come from a woman between 55 and 75 years old in good health and CMV-seropositive.

The chain employs TRBV30 and TRBJ2-5; TRBD1 is a possible D gene (5 bases). Trimming took off 3 bases at V and 4 bases at J, with 18 bases between the two ends. Germline CDR1 reads GTSNPN; CDR2 reads SVGIG (reference sequence). CDR3 size: 15 residues. CDR3 sequence reads: CAWSASGLRGETQYF. DNA of the CDR3: TGTGCCTGGAGCGCATCAGGGCTCAGAGGAGAGACCCAGTACTTC.

The gene calls are TRBV18 and TRBJ2-3, with D maybe TRBD1 (5 bases). With 3 bases removed from V and 4 bases from J, the gap between germline ends came to 8 bases. This CDR3 spans 13 amino acids. Germline-derived CDR1 and CDR2 are KGHSH and LQKENI. The CDR3: CASSPRQPDTQYF. The CDR3 DNA reads as TGTGCCAGCTCACCCCGACAGCCAGATACGCAGTATTTT. Drawing the rest from reference TRBV18 and TRBJ2-3, the complete variable domain is NAGVMQNPRHLVRRRGQEARLRCSPMKGHSHVYWYRQLPEEGLKFMVYLQKENIIDESGMPKERFSAEFPKEGPSILRIQQVVRGDSAAYFCASSPRQPDTQYFGPGTRLTVL.

This clone occurred a few times. The chain joins TRBV5-1 to TRBJ1-5; 7 bases are shared with TRBD1. CDR1 and CDR2 (germline): SGHRS, YFSETQ. The CDR3 contains 15 residues. V shed 1 base and J 7 bases; nucleotides not matched to a gene: 8. CDR3 nucleotides: TGCGCCAGCAGCTTGCTAGGGGGCGCAGGGCAGCCCCAGCATTTT. Translation: CASSLLGGAGQPQHF.

This sequence joins TRBV7-2 and TRBJ1-5; D unclear. CDR3 length equals 14 residues. Germline V CDR1 and CDR2: SGHTA, FQGNSA. Trimming removed 7 bases from V and 6 bases from J, with 16 bases in between. CDR3 loop: CASTSWSGFQPQHF. The CDR3 DNA follows: TGTGCCAGCACCTCCTGGTCGGGGTTTCAGCCCCAGCATTTT.

The chain links TRBV2 to TRBJ2-5; maybe TRBD2 (6 bases). Deletions cut 6 bases from V and 7 bases from J, with 21 bases between. The CDR3 is made up of 15 amino acids. Germline V gene data show CDR1 as SNHLY and CDR2 as FYNNEI. CDR3 DNA sequence: TGTGCCAGCAGCCCCCGGGACTTAGCGTCGGGGACCCAGTACTTC. This sequence encodes CASSPRDLASGTQYF.

The chain is built from TRBV5-6 and TRBJ1-1, with D perhaps matching TRBD1 (5 bases). Trimming pared 1 base from V and 0 bases from J, leaving 16 bases between. The CDR3 is made up of 17 amino acids. Germline V gene sequence: CDR1 SGHDT, CDR2 YYEEEE. In DNA form, the CDR3 reads TGTGCCAGCAGCTTGAAGATTAGGGGCGGGGTGAACACTGAAGCTTTCTTT. This sequence encodes CASSLKIRGGVNTEAFF.

Here the CDR3 reads CASSVASPSGEIYNEQFF. The CDR3 DNA follows: TGTGCCAGCAGCGTAGCTTCGCCTAGCGGGGAGATCTACAATGAGCAGTTCTTC. The V and J genes are TRBV9 and TRBJ2-1, with 9 bases aligning to TRBD2. The ends lost 0 bases at V and 3 bases at J; junction bases unmatched: 10. Germline V gene lookup returns CDR1 SGDLS and CDR2 YYNGEE. This CDR3 contains 18 residues.

The rearrangement links TRBV6-4 to TRBJ1-6; D might be TRBD1 (6 bases). Trimming took off 4 bases at V and 8 bases at J, with 9 bases between the two ends. The CDR3 consists of 13 residues. The V gene's germline CDR1 is MRHNA and CDR2 SNTAGT. CDR3 sequence (DNA): TGTGCCAGCAGTGGGACAGAAGATTCACCCCTCCACTTT. Amino acid sequence: CASSGTEDSPLHF.

The chain joins TRBV11-2 to TRBJ2-7; 7 positions match TRBD2. There are 16 residues in the CDR3. The V gene end was trimmed by 1 base and the J gene end by 5 bases; junction bases not matched to a gene: 11. Germline CDR1 SGHAT, CDR2 FQNNGV. CDR3 DNA sequence: TGTGCCAGCAGCTTAGGGGGGTCGGGGGGACTCGACGAGCAGTACTTC. Translated: CASSLGGSGGLDEQYF.

The chain combines TRBV7-2 with TRBJ2-1, with 7 bases identical to TRBD1. CDR3 size: 15 residues. The trim removed 6 bases at V and 3 bases at J, leaving 8 bases unmatched. Germline assignment: CDR1 SGHTA and CDR2 FQGNSA. The CDR3 protein is CASSFTGANYNEQFF. The CDR3 bases are TGTGCCAGCAGTTTCACAGGGGCCAACTACAATGAGCAGTTCTTC. The full variable domain, completed using reference TRBV7-2 and TRBJ2-1, is GAGVSQSPSNKVTEKGKDVELRCDPISGHTALYWYRQSLGQGLEFLIYFQGNSAPDKSGLPSDRFSAERTGGSVSTLTIQRTQQEDSAVYLCASSFTGANYNEQFFGPGTRLTVL.

V gene TRBV19 combines with J gene TRBJ1-4; TRBD1 aligns across 11 bases. The CDR3 loop spans 16 amino acids. The ends lost 6 bases at V and 3 bases at J; junction bases unmatched: 6. CDR1 is LNHDA, CDR2 SQIVND, per germline (reference sequence). CDR3 amino acids: CASRAPGQGANEKLFF. The CDR3 DNA reads as TGTGCCAGTAGGGCACCGGGACAGGGGGCTAATGAAAAACTGTTTTTT.

This clone was detected only once. The chain couples TRBV5-1 to TRBJ2-2; no definite D call. This CDR3 contains 15 residues. Deletions cut 5 bases from V and 4 bases from J, with 15 bases between. The germline gives CDR1 SGHRS, CDR2 YFSETQ. CDR3 coding DNA: TGCGCCAGCAGTATAGGCTCGGAGAGCACCGGGGAGCTGTTTTTT. Its translation: CASSIGSESTGELFF.

The rearrangement uses TRBV15 and TRBJ2-7, with D perhaps TRBD2 (6 bases). Germline V gene sequence: CDR1 LNHNV, CDR2 YYDKDF (reference sequence). The CDR3 runs to 17 residues. V lost 3 bases, J lost 2 bases, and 20 bases lay in between. The chain's CDR3 is CATSSPRGTGRTYEQYF. The CDR3 bases are TGTGCCACCAGCAGTCCTCGCGGGACCGGGAGAACCTACGAGCAGTACTTC.

This sequence joins TRBV30 and TRBJ1-2; no definite D call. V lost 0 bases and J lost 8, with 13 bases in between. Germline V CDR1 and CDR2: GTSNPN, SVGIG (reference sequence). The CDR3 length is 13 residues. This CDR3 is CAWSVGPRYGYTF. CDR3 in DNA: TGTGCCTGGAGTGTTGGCCCTAGATACGGCTACACCTTC.

The chain recombines TRBV28 with TRBJ2-7, with 10 bases matching TRBD2. V gave up 6 bases and J gave up 1 base; unmatched junction bases: 3. The germline V gene encodes CDR1 MDHEN and CDR2 SYDVKM. This CDR3 has 14 amino acids. CDR3 DNA: TGTGCCAGCAGCCCAGCGGGGGGGTCCTACGAGCAGTACTTC. Its protein is CASSPAGGSYEQYF.

With respect to this clone: The junction shows a germline mismatch at one end, possibly a read error. The CDR3 spells CSSSLGLSSNIQYF. Here the CDR3 DNA reads TGTTCCAGCAGCTTGGGACTTTCATCGAACATTCAGTACTTC. This chain connects TRBV7-9 to TRBJ2-4; a weak D match, TRBD2 (6 bases). The CDR3 spans 14 residues. Germline CDR1 is SEHNR and CDR2 is FQNEAQ (reference sequence).

This clone was seen more than once but under ten times. The chain links TRBV19 to TRBJ2-7, with 7 bases identical to TRBD2. Germline V gene lookup returns CDR1 LNHDA and CDR2 SQIVND (reference sequence). There are 15 residues in the CDR3. Germline trimming cut 9 bases from V and 3 bases from J; bases unmatched to any gene: 14. The DNA for the CDR3 is TGTGCCAGCCGGGAGTCCCACGGGGGGAGCTACGAGCAGTACTTC. Protein: CASRESHGGSYEQYF.